Below are 21 T cell receptor beta chains sequenced from a single sample in a study of T cell repertoires in cytomegalovirus infection. A single record per CDR3 protein comes from TCRdb applying MiXCR to the reads. The sample consists of tens of thousands of distinct CDR3 sequences, more than 20% of them appearing once. No cognate antigen is known for these TCRs. The material was CD8+ T cells from cultured PBMCs, obtained from culture after CMV antigen stimulation. The receptors were gathered from a human donor in good health (CMV status not recorded). Some clones in this sample may be carry-over from other donors' samples.

This clonotype was detected ten times or more. The chain links TRBV7-9 to TRBJ2-2; 7 bases align to TRBD1. Germline lookup yields CDR1 SEHNR and CDR2 FQNEAQ (reference sequence). V was clipped by 6 bases and J by 5 bases; unmatched bases: 15. The CDR3 spans 17 residues. The CDR3 nucleotides are TGTGCCAGCAGTTTCGTCTCCGGGACAGTCCTAACCGGGGAGCTGTTTTTT. This sequence encodes CASSFVSGTVLTGELFF.

This clonotype was found many times. Mismatch with germline at one junction end may stem from a read error. The chain employs TRBV7-2 and TRBJ1-6; D is undetermined. The CDR3 is made up of 15 amino acids. The germline V gene has CDR1 SGHTA and CDR2 FQGNSA. The CDR3 DNA sequence: TGTGCCAGCAGCTTAGGGGCCTCCCATAATTCACCCCTCCACTTT. Its protein is CASSLGASHNSPLHF. The full variable domain, with the rest looked up from reference TRBV7-2 and TRBJ1-6, is GAGVSQSPSNKVTEKGKDVELRCDPISGHTALYWYRQSLGQGLEFLIYFQGNSAPDKSGLPSDRFSAERTGGSVSTLTIQRTQQEDSAVYLCASSLGASHNSPLHFGNGTRLTVT.

V is TRBV6-1 and J is TRBJ1-3; D call uncertain. V lost 10 bases and J 0 bases, leaving 13 bases between the germline ends. CDR1 is MNHNS and CDR2 is SASEGT in the germline V gene. The CDR3 covers 14 residues. The CDR3 loop reads CAIEDGSSGNTIYF. The CDR3 coding sequence is TGTGCCATAGAGGACGGTAGCTCTGGAAACACCATATATTTT.

This chain links TRBV15 with TRBJ1-3; 7 bases are shared with TRBD1. V dropped 8 bases and J dropped 4; count of bases not matched to a gene: 8. This CDR3 is built from 14 residues. The V gene's germline CDR1 is LNHNV and CDR2 YYDKDF (reference sequence). The DNA of the CDR3 is TGTGCCACCGGGGAGGGGGCGGAAGGAAACACCATATATTTT. Amino acid sequence: CATGEGAEGNTIYF.

This clonotype was observed a handful of times. This chain links TRBV28 with TRBJ2-1; the D gene is possibly TRBD2 (5 bases). Germline CDR1 reads MDHEN; CDR2 reads SYDVKM. The V gene lost 7 bases and the J gene lost 9 bases, with 13 bases spanning the gap. This CDR3 has 12 amino acids. CDR3 DNA sequence: TGTGCCAGCACCCATACTAGTAGTGAGCAGTTCTTC. This codes for CASTHTSSEQFF.

This sequence joins TRBV27 and TRBJ2-7; D may be TRBD1 (6 bases). Germline CDR1 and CDR2: MNHEY and SMNVEV (reference sequence). The CDR3 has 16 amino acids. V was clipped by 2 bases and J by 2 bases, with 16 bases between them. The CDR3 is CASSLMGQGLPYEQYF. DNA of the CDR3: TGTGCCAGCAGTTTAATGGGGCAGGGGCTCCCCTACGAGCAGTACTTC.

V and J are TRBV28 and TRBJ2-5; the D is unclear. Germline lookup yields CDR1 MDHEN and CDR2 SYDVKM. V lost 8 bases and J lost 5, with 12 bases in between. The CDR3 is 12 residues long. The CDR3 region is CASGPVRETQYF. The CDR3 coding sequence is TGTGCCAGCGGCCCAGTAAGGGAGACCCAGTACTTC.

In this sample, this clonotype turned up a few times. The chain carries TRBV7-9 and TRBJ1-2; D is undetermined. Germline V CDR1 and CDR2: SEHNR, FQNEAQ (reference sequence). V lost 5 bases to trimming and J lost 4 bases, with 11 bases between them. This CDR3 has 13 amino acids. This CDR3 reads CASSPPGSYGYTF. The DNA for the CDR3 is TGTGCCAGCAGCCCCCCGGGTAGCTATGGCTACACCTTC.

This chain links TRBV6-2 or TRBV6-3 with TRBJ1-2; 9 bases map to TRBD1. The J segment lost 8 bases and the V segment lost 2 bases, leaving 12 bases of the junction unmatched. Germline CDR1 reads MNHEY; CDR2 reads SVGEGT. This CDR3 is built from 16 residues. The CDR3 sequence: CASSYGTGLISYGYTF. The DNA of the CDR3 is TGTGCCAGCAGTTACGGGACAGGGCTAATTTCCTACGGCTACACCTTC.

Only a few counts were recorded for this clonotype. V usage is TRBV19 and J usage is TRBJ1-1, with D perhaps TRBD1 (5 bases). The ends were cut back, 2 bases at V and 1 base at J, with 11 bases in the middle. The CDR3 runs to 15 residues. Germline V gene data show CDR1 as LNHDA and CDR2 as SQIVND (reference sequence). CDR3 bases: TGTGCCAGTAGTATATCCCAGGGTGGGAACACTGAAGCTTTCTTT. It translates to CASSISQGGNTEAFF.

This clonotype was observed at least ten times. Here the CDR3 reads CSARRTGGAFF. The CDR3, as DNA: TGCAGTGCCAGAAGGACAGGGGGAGCTTTCTTT. V is TRBV20-1 and J is TRBJ1-1, with 10 bases that match TRBD1. The junction had 5 bases not matched to a gene; V was cut back by 6 bases and J by 10 bases. This CDR3 is built from 11 residues. Germline lookup yields CDR1 DFQATT and CDR2 SNEGSKA (reference sequence).

This clonotype was recorded a few times. V gene TRBV12-3 or TRBV12-4 combines with J gene TRBJ2-1; 9 nucleotides agree with TRBD2. The CDR3 totals 14 residues. V lost 1 base and J lost 6; bases outside the gene matches: 1. CDR3 sequence: CASSLGLAANEQFF. As DNA, the CDR3 is TGTGCCAGCAGTTTAGGACTAGCGGCCAATGAGCAGTTCTTC.

This clonotype was found a few times. For the CDR3, the DNA is TGTGCCAGCAGCTTAGAATTACAGGGGACCTACGAGCAGTACTTC. This encodes CASSLELQGTYEQYF. V gene TRBV7-2 combines with J gene TRBJ2-7, with 7 nucleotides matching TRBD1. CDR3 size: 15 residues. V lost 1 base and J lost 2; bases outside the gene matches: 5. Germline-derived CDR1 and CDR2 are SGHTA and FQGNSA.

The rearrangement joins TRBV5-6 to TRBJ2-7, with 15 bases lining up with TRBD2. Germline CDR1 reads SGHDT; CDR2 reads YYEEEE. The CDR3 spans 17 residues. Trimming at V came to 3 bases and at J to 2 bases, leaving 6 bases not matched to a gene. The CDR3 protein is CASSWTSGRVSAYEQYF. The DNA for the CDR3 is TGTGCCAGCAGCTGGACTAGCGGGAGGGTTAGCGCCTACGAGCAGTACTTC.

At least ten counts were recorded for this clonotype. The chain is built from TRBV7-8 and TRBJ2-1; D is perhaps TRBD2 (7 bases). Germline lookup yields CDR1 SGHVS and CDR2 FQNEAQ. Deletions cut 3 bases from V and 0 bases from J, with 18 bases between. The CDR3 loop spans 18 amino acids. The CDR3 nucleotides read TGTGCCAGCAGCTTGAGGGGGGGGACGGCGAGCTCCTACAATGAGCAGTTCTTC. This encodes CASSLRGGTASSYNEQFF.

The V gene is TRBV5-4, the J gene TRBJ1-2, with D tentatively TRBD1 (5 bases). Germline V gives CDR1 SGHNT, CDR2 YYREEE (reference sequence). V was trimmed by 0 bases and J by 3 bases, leaving 9 bases between them. This CDR3 comprises 14 residues. CDR3 nucleotides: TGTGCCAGCAGCTTGGACAGGCTCGACTATGGCTACACCTTC. Protein sequence: CASSLDRLDYGYTF.

The V gene is TRBV7-6, the J gene TRBJ2-7; 8 nucleotides match TRBD2. CDR3 size: 14 residues. Germline CDR1 and CDR2: SGHVS and FNYEAQ. J gave up 1 base and V 4 bases, and 3 bases lay outside the gene matches. In DNA form, the CDR3 reads TGTGCCAGCAGCTCGATAGCGGGGTCCTACGAGCAGTACTTC. This translates into CASSSIAGSYEQYF.

This clonotype came up a few times. This rearrangement joins TRBV6-2 or TRBV6-3 to TRBJ1-5; the D gene is possibly TRBD1 (5 bases). Deletions cut 6 bases from V and 8 bases from J, with 14 bases between. This CDR3 contains 13 residues. Germline CDR1 MNHEY, CDR2 SVGEGT. The CDR3 region has the DNA TGTGCCAGCAGATCACCAGGGATTGAGCCCCAGCATTTT. Protein: CASRSPGIEPQHF.

This clonotype was found a few times. The rearrangement uses TRBV5-1 and TRBJ2-1; no clear D. CDR3 length equals 12 residues. V was clipped by 6 bases and J by 8 bases, with 12 bases between them. In germline, CDR1 is SGHRS, CDR2 YFSETQ. In DNA form, the CDR3 reads TGCGCCAGCAAGGTCGCTTCCGATGAGCAGTTCTTC. Translated: CASKVASDEQFF. Drawing the rest from reference TRBV5-1 and TRBJ2-1, the complete variable domain is KAGVTQTPRYLIKTRGQQVTLSCSPISGHRSVSWYQQTPGQGLQFLFEYFSETQRNKGNFPGRFSGRQFSNSRSEMNVSTLELGDSALYLCASKVASDEQFFGPGTRLTVL.

The chain employs TRBV27 and TRBJ2-1; TRBD2 matches 11 bases. The CDR3 length is 15 residues. V lost 4 bases and J lost 9; bases outside the gene matches: 8. Germline CDR1 reads MNHEY; CDR2 reads SMNVEV (reference sequence). CDR3 sequence reads: CASSSSSGGTGEQFF. The CDR3 bases are TGTGCCAGCAGTTCGTCTAGCGGGGGGACGGGTGAGCAGTTCTTC.

The chain has TRBV15 and TRBJ2-5; D gene unclear. CDR3 length equals 12 residues. Germline CDR1 LNHNV, CDR2 YYDKDF (reference sequence). V dropped 0 bases and J dropped 4 bases, with 3 bases sitting between them. Here the CDR3 DNA reads TGTGCCACCAGCAGAGAGGGAGAGACCCAGTACTTC. Its protein product is CATSREGETQYF.